This entry lists 20 T cell receptor beta chains sequenced from one sample in a study of tumor-infiltrating lymphocytes in primary liver carcinoma. It was unsorted whole blood that yielded blood RNA, and germline DNA was also extracted. Starting material of about 0.45 ug total RNA yielded TCR beta cDNA via a constant-region primer. Three-round nested multiplex PCR performed with slightly modified ARM-PCR produced the TCR beta libraries. The first two PCR rounds used TRBV1-TRBV30 forward primers with a C-beta reverse primer, roughly 11 cycles each. MiXCR was run by TCRdb on the multiplex PCR reads, yielding one entry per CDR3 protein. The table has 310,000 or so distinct CDR3 sequences, 50% to 75% seen once. The source material was peripheral blood. These receptors came from a woman aged 25-40 years with primary liver carcinoma and hepatitis B virus infection.

This clonotype was detected ten times or more. The chain links TRBV12-3 or TRBV12-4 to TRBJ2-5, with D tentatively TRBD1 (5 bases). The CDR3 runs 12 residues. The V end lost 6 bases, the J end lost 5 bases, and 10 bases lay between the germline ends. CDR3 bases: TGTGCCAGCAGGAGACAGTTGGAGACCCAGTACTTC. Translation: CASRRQLETQYF.

Regarding this clonotype: A read error may explain this, as a much larger clone is one base away. V is TRBV29-1 and J is TRBJ2-1; no clear D gene. The CDR3 has 13 amino acids. From germline, CDR1 is SQVTM and CDR2 ANQGSEA. CDR3: CTVEQSSYNEQFF. The CDR3, as DNA: TGCACCGTTGAACAGAGCTCCTACAATGAGCAGTTCTTC.

A note on this clonotype: Germline and junction disagree at one end, which may indicate a read error. The chain has TRBV6-2 or TRBV6-3 and TRBJ2-7; D gene unclear. CDR1 is MNHEY, CDR2 SVGEGT, per germline. CDR3 length equals 15 residues. This CDR3 reads CASIPPGRPSYEHYF. CDR3 bases: TGTGCCAGCATACCGCCGGGCAGGCCCTCCTACGAGCACTACTTC.

This chain links TRBV4-3 with TRBJ2-7, with D maybe TRBD2 (6 bases). This CDR3 has 14 residues. With 8 bases removed from V and 2 bases from J, the gap between germline ends came to 16 bases. Germline loops: CDR1 LGHNA, CDR2 YSLEER. CDR3 nucleotide sequence: TGCGCCAGCGCCACGAGGAGGGGCACCTACGAGCAGTACTTC. Protein: CASATRRGTYEQYF.

DNA of the CDR3: TGTGCCAGCAGTTCGATGGGATGGGATTCACCCCTCCACTTT. It is translated as CASSSMGWDSPLHF. The chain joins TRBV6-5 to TRBJ1-6; D is unresolved. The CDR3 has 14 residues. Germline assignment: CDR1 MNHEY and CDR2 SVGAGI. Trimming removed 4 bases at V and 8 bases at J, with 12 bases between.

The V call is TRBV11-2, the J call TRBJ1-1, with D hard to call. Germline assignment: CDR1 SGHAT and CDR2 FQNNGV. This CDR3 has 17 residues. The CDR3 loop reads CISSEQHTSTVNTEAFF. The DNA for the CDR3 is TGTATCAGCAGCGAACAACACACATCTACCGTGAACACTGAAGCTTTCTTT.

About this clonotype itself: An end of the junction differs from the germline gene, which may be a read error. The CDR3 nucleotides read TGTGCCAGCAGCCCTTTTGGCAGTAATATGCCCCCGGGGACTAGCGCGAGGGAATACAATGAGCAGTTATTC. The encoded protein is CASSPFGSNMPPGTSAREYNEQLF. This chain connects TRBV11-2 to TRBJ2-1, with 10 bases aligning to TRBD2. This CDR3 has 24 residues. Germline loops: CDR1 SGHAT, CDR2 FQNNGV.

This clonotype was counted a few times. The chain recombines TRBV10-2 with TRBJ2-5; D unclear. Germline CDR1 reads WSHSY; CDR2 reads SAAADI. The CDR3 spans 11 residues. The V and J ends lost 2 bases and 5 bases respectively, with 3 bases between them. CDR3 loop: CASSEIETQYF. The CDR3 DNA follows: TGCGCCAGCAGTGAGATTGAGACCCAGTACTTC.

To note about this clonotype: No conserved phenylalanine or tryptophan is present at the end of the CDR3, so a read error is the likely explanation. The DNA is left out, because the CDR3 cannot be placed on it with certainty; the CDR3 is given as TCRdb lists it. V usage is TRBV4-2 and J usage is TRBJ2-2; the listed D gene, TRBD1, was not tested against the DNA. The CDR3 extends over 13 residues, inclusive of both ends. Per the germline V gene, CDR1 is LGHNA and CDR2 is YNFKEQ. The CDR3 spells CASAIRTAREVFY.

As to this clonotype: A read error may be the cause here, since a much bigger clone is one base away. The chain uses TRBV4-3 and TRBJ2-7, with unresolved D. Germline values: CDR1 LGHNA, CDR2 YSLEER. The CDR3 runs 15 residues. V lost 0 bases, J lost 2 bases, and 11 bases lay in between. CDR3 region: CASSQDMSATYEQYF. The DNA of the CDR3 is TGCGCCAGCAGCCAAGATATGTCTGCCACCTACGAGCAGTACTTC.

Of note for this clonotype: A read error is possible here, since a much larger clone lies one base away. The rearrangement uses TRBV5-4 and TRBJ2-6; D is unresolved. Germline CDR1 and CDR2: SGHNT and YYREEE (reference sequence). The CDR3 length is 15 residues. V dropped 2 bases and J dropped 4 bases, with 10 bases sitting between them. The CDR3 nucleotides are TGTGCCAGCAGCTTTAGGGTTACAGGGGCCAACGTCCTGACTTTC. Amino acids: CASSFRVTGANVLTF.

This clonotype was seen a handful of times. The chain combines TRBV6-1 with TRBJ2-7; the D gene could be TRBD1 or TRBD2 (5 bases each). Trimming shortened V by 6 bases and J by 4 bases, and 16 bases separated the two germline ends. CDR3 length equals 14 residues. CDR1 MNHNS and CDR2 SASEGT come from the germline V gene. CDR3 sequence: CASRPPGPHYEQYF. CDR3 DNA sequence: TGTGCCAGCAGGCCCCCGGGACCCCATTACGAGCAGTACTTC.

As for this clonotype: Its ends do not fully match the called genes, so a read error is possible. The gene calls are TRBV11-2 and TRBJ2-4, with a tentative D call TRBD2 (6 bases). CDR1 is SGHAT, CDR2 FQNNGV, per germline. CDR3 length: 14 amino acids. CDR3 bases: TGTGCCGGCAGCCCCCGGGACTTCGGACACATTCAATACTTC. Residues: CAGSPRDFGHIQYF.

The rearrangement links TRBV4-2 to TRBJ2-1; 10 bases are shared with TRBD2. J was trimmed by 1 base and V by 2 bases; bases with no gene match: 14. Germline CDR1 and CDR2: LGHNA and YNFKEQ. The CDR3 has 20 residues. The CDR3 spells CASSQRVRSGRASSYNEQFF. Here the CDR3 DNA reads TGTGCCAGCAGCCAAAGGGTTCGCAGCGGGAGGGCCAGTTCCTACAATGAGCAGTTCTTC.

The chain has TRBV10-3 and TRBJ2-1; 11 bases match TRBD2. The CDR3 contains 16 residues. Germline V gene lookup returns CDR1 ENHRY and CDR2 SYGVKD. The ends lost 2 bases at V and 8 bases at J; junction bases unmatched: 8. The CDR3 DNA reads TGTGCCATCAGTGAGCCAGTACTAGCGGGAGACTATGAGCAGTTCTTC. Its protein is CAISEPVLAGDYEQFF.

The V call is TRBV13, the J call TRBJ2-1; either TRBD1 or TRBD2 may supply D (6 bases each). This CDR3 comprises 19 residues. Germline V gene sequence: CDR1 PRHDT, CDR2 FYEKMQ (reference sequence). Trimming removed 6 bases at V and 4 bases at J, with 28 bases between. CDR3 DNA: TGTGCCAGCAGTACCCGCGGACGGTCGGGGGCCCTGAAATACAATGAGCAGTTCTTC. It is translated as CASSTRGRSGALKYNEQFF.

In its sample, this clonotype was seen many times. The V gene is TRBV12-3 or TRBV12-4, the J gene TRBJ1-6, with 7 bases matching TRBD1. This CDR3 is 14 amino acids long. The J segment lost 7 bases and the V segment lost 6 bases, leaving 6 bases of the junction unmatched. DNA for the CDR3: TGTGCCAGCAGCGAGGGGGCTAGGAATTCACCCCTCCACTTT. Amino acids: CASSEGARNSPLHF.

The V call is TRBV6-6, the J call TRBJ1-2; D gene uncertain. The CDR3 runs 14 residues. The germline V and J ends were trimmed by 6 bases and 8 bases, with 19 bases remaining between them. CDR1 MNHNY and CDR2 SVGAGI come from the germline V gene (reference sequence). This chain's CDR3 is CASSWLDMALGYTF. In DNA, the CDR3 is TGTGCCAGCAGCTGGCTTGACATGGCACTGGGCTACACCTTC.

The chain couples TRBV11-3 to TRBJ2-5; 8 bases match TRBD1. CDR3 length equals 13 residues. Trimming took 5 bases from V and 8 from J; bases not matched to a gene: 7. CDR1 and CDR2 (germline): SGHNT, YENEEA. As DNA, the CDR3 is TGTGCCAGCAGCCCTGACAGGGGAGGAACCCAGTACTTC. It yields the protein CASSPDRGGTQYF.

The CDR3 loop is CASGVTGGRETQYF. The DNA for the CDR3 is TGTGCCAGCGGTGTCACAGGGGGCCGGGAGACCCAGTACTTC. This chain joins TRBV6-1 and TRBJ2-5, with 9 bases matching TRBD1. The V segment lost 8 bases and the J segment 5 bases; nucleotides outside the gene matches: 9. There are 14 residues in the CDR3. Germline V gene data show CDR1 as MNHNS and CDR2 as SASEGT.